The subject of this entry is one T cell receptor beta chain. CDR3 length: 14 amino acids. Germline V lookup: CDR1 LGHNA, CDR2 YSLEER. With 1 base removed from V and 7 bases from J, the gap between germline ends came to 13 bases. Per the authors' pipeline: How many nucleated cells were present was estimated from reference gene primer amplification. Using immunoSEQ multiplex PCR, the repertoire was profiled, and TCRdb retains in-frame clones only, with some absent. V, J and clone size are taken as reported in that table, and D and trimming were inferred from the DNA itself. The top ten hold over 10% of the sample, which has approximately 170,000 clones, about 80% seen once. The data were taken from a study of blood T cell repertoires in COVID-19. Overall study context: Whether acute or convalescent, the COVID-19 samples came from the United States, Italy and Spain. The cDNA or gDNA used as material had been derived from T cells, B-cell-depleted T cells, or PBMCs.

J is TRBJ1-2 and V is TRBV4-3; perhaps TRBD1 as D (6 bases). The source of this sequence is an older man who had recovered from COVID-19. Sequenced input: peripheral blood. The CDR3 here is CASSQGQGLGGYTF. CDR3 bases: TGCGCCAGCAGCCAAGGGCAGGGGCTGGGTGGCTACACCTTC.